A selection of T cell receptor beta chains follows, all from one sample in a study of shared clonotypes between healthy human individuals. Sequencing used immunoSEQ multiplex PCR; TCRdb keeps in-frame clones, though not all of them. This sample yields hundreds of thousands of clones, of which roughly 96% are seen a single time; over 0.1% belongs to the top ten. Sequences were obtained from naive CD8+ T cells sorted from blood. The receptors here all came from a woman in her thirties in good health. The CDR3 runs from the conserved cysteine through the conserved F or W. A D gene is named only where the DNA matches it firmly. Size is omitted from some rows. Given values are once, few, many or a class for expanded clones.

CDR3 DNA	CDR3 protein	clone size	V gene	J gene	D gene
TGTGCCAGCAGCCAACAGGGTTTCTCGGGAAACACCATATATTTT	CASSQQGFSGNTIYF	few	TRBV4-2	TRBJ1-3	.
TGTGCCAGTAGACCGGGGATCTCTAACTATGGCTACACCTTC	CASRPGISNYGYTF	.	TRBV19	TRBJ1-2	.
TGTGCCTGGAGTAGGAGCGGGAGCAATGAGCAGTTCTTC	CAWSRSGSNEQFF	.	TRBV30	TRBJ2-1	TRBD2
TGTGCCACCGGGATAGCGGGAGCAGTGGATGAGCAGTTCTTC	CATGIAGAVDEQFF	.	TRBV15	TRBJ2-1	TRBD2
TGTGCCACCAGCAGAATACTGCGTCCAGCTAACTATGGCTACACCTTC	CATSRILRPANYGYTF	.	TRBV15	TRBJ1-2	.
TGTGCCACTTTCTGGGGGTTAAAGAACACTGAAGCTTTCTTT	CATFWGLKNTEAFF	.	TRBV6-1	TRBJ1-1	.
TGTGCCAGCAGAGGTTCCGGACACTCTGGAAACACCATATATTTT	CASRGSGHSGNTIYF	.	TRBV4-2	TRBJ1-3	.
TGTGCCAGCAGCCACAAACAGGGCTACGAGCAGTACTTC	CASSHKQGYEQYF	few	TRBV7-2	TRBJ2-7	.
TGTGCCAGCAGTGAACGGGGAGAGGTAAATGAAAAACTGTTTTTT	CASSERGEVNEKLFF	.	TRBV6-1	TRBJ1-4	.
TGTGCCAGCAGGCCCACCGAAACCCAGCAGTTCTTC	CASRPTETQQFF	.	TRBV2	TRBJ2-1	.
TGCGCCAGCAGCTACTTGACAGCAAGAACCTACGAGCAGTACTTC	CASSYLTARTYEQYF	.	TRBV4-1	TRBJ2-7	.
TGTGCCAGCAGCCTGGAGGGCGTGGAGCTGTTTTTT	CASSLEGVELFF	.	TRBV9	TRBJ2-2	.
TGCGCCAGCAGTGATTTGGCGGGTGGTTGGGATACGCAGTATTTT	CASSDLAGGWDTQYF	.	TRBV10-1	TRBJ2-3	.
TGTGCCAGCAGTCCGGGACAGGGGGCGAAAAAGGACGGGGAGCTGTTTTTT	CASSPGQGAKKDGELFF	.	TRBV7-9	TRBJ2-2	TRBD1
TGCAGCGTTGAGGGGCAGCCTCCGAACACCGGGGAGCTGTTTTTT	CSVEGQPPNTGELFF	once	TRBV29-1	TRBJ2-2	.
TGTGCCAGCAGTATGGGACTAGCGGGAGCTTCCTACGAGCAGTACTTC	CASSMGLAGASYEQYF	.	TRBV27	TRBJ2-7	TRBD2
TGTGCCAGCAGTACATCCTACGAGCAGTACTTC	CASSTSYEQYF	once	TRBV28	TRBJ2-7	.
TGTGCCAGCTGGGCCCGAAGGGGAAATCACACCTTC	CASWARRGNHTF	.	TRBV2	TRBJ1-2	.
TGTGCCAGCAGTTTACCCGGCCAGGTCCCCTACGAGCAGTACTTC	CASSLPGQVPYEQYF	.	TRBV28	TRBJ2-7	.
TGTGCCAGCAGCTTGGCGAGGGCAGGGGGAGGCTACGAGCAGTACTTC	CASSLARAGGGYEQYF	.	TRBV5-5	TRBJ2-7	.
TGTGCCAGCAGCCCCGGACAGGGTGCACGATACGAGCAGTACTTC	CASSPGQGARYEQYF	.	TRBV5-4	TRBJ2-7	TRBD1
TGTGCCAGCAGTATGGGGACTAGCGGGAGTGGTGAGCAGTTCTTC	CASSMGTSGSGEQFF	.	TRBV27	TRBJ2-1	TRBD2
TGCGCCAGCAGCTTCCACACAGGGCAGGGGTACGAGCAGTACTTC	CASSFHTGQGYEQYF	.	TRBV5-1	TRBJ2-7	.
TGTGCCAGCAGTTTCAGGTTGCAGAGGGGCTACGAGCAGTACTTC	CASSFRLQRGYEQYF	.	TRBV28	TRBJ2-7	.
TGTGCCAGCAGCCAACCCGGGACTAGCGGTTACAATGAGCAGTTCTTC	CASSQPGTSGYNEQFF	.	TRBV11-3	TRBJ2-1	TRBD2
TGTGCCAGTAGTCTGGGGACTAGCGGTTCCTACGAGCAGTACTTC	CASSLGTSGSYEQYF	.	TRBV19	TRBJ2-7	TRBD2
TGTGCCAGCAGCTTAACGAGACTAGCTGGAAACATTCAGTACTTC	CASSLTRLAGNIQYF	.	TRBV11-1	TRBJ2-4	TRBD2
TGTGCCAGCAGTGCTGGGGTGGGCAGAGCGCTGGTTCAGCCCCAGCATTTT	CASSAGVGRALVQPQHF	.	TRBV2	TRBJ1-5	.
TGCGCCAGCAGTGAGTCTTGGTCAGGATCCGGTGTCACAGATACGCAGTATTTT	CASSESWSGSGVTDTQYF	.	TRBV10-1	TRBJ2-3	.
TGTGCCAGCAGCGTGTCCCAGGAGGGGAACTATGGCTACACCTTC	CASSVSQEGNYGYTF	.	TRBV9	TRBJ1-2	.
TGTGCCAGCAGTCTGCCTTTGAGCGGGAGGGCCTACGAGCAGTACTTC	CASSLPLSGRAYEQYF	.	TRBV28	TRBJ2-7	TRBD2
TGCGCCAGCAGTGTCCTCAGTCAGGGTGAGCAGTTCTTC	CASSVLSQGEQFF	.	TRBV10-1	TRBJ2-1	.
TGCGCCAGCAGCCAAGATCGGCTTTCCCTGAACACTGAAGCTTTCTTT	CASSQDRLSLNTEAFF	.	TRBV4-1	TRBJ1-1	.
TGTGCCAGTAGTGTTCGGGATAGCAATCAGCCCCAGCATTTT	CASSVRDSNQPQHF	.	TRBV19	TRBJ1-5	.
TGTGCCACCAGCGGGACAAAGGGACAAGTACACTCCTACAATGAGCAGTTCTTC	CATSGTKGQVHSYNEQFF	.	TRBV15	TRBJ2-1	.
TGTGCCAGCAGCTTAGTTTCGGGAGCGAGCTACGAGCAGTACTTC	CASSLVSGASYEQYF	.	TRBV7-8	TRBJ2-7	.
TGCGCCAGCAGCCACCCGGGCCCCTACGAGCAGTACTTC	CASSHPGPYEQYF	.	TRBV4-1	TRBJ2-7	.
TGTGCCAGCAGTAACCGGGACAGGGCTATTAATGAAAAACTGTTTTTT	CASSNRDRAINEKLFF	.	TRBV28	TRBJ1-4	TRBD1
TGTGCCAGCAGTTTGAGGGGGGCAGGAGGCTACACCTTC	CASSLRGAGGYTF	.	TRBV28	TRBJ1-2	.
TGTGCCAGCAGCACCGGGACAGCCTACGAGCAGTACTTC	CASSTGTAYEQYF	.	TRBV9	TRBJ2-7	TRBD1
TGTGCCACCCAAGCTCTCTTGTTCGAGCAGTACTTC	CATQALLFEQYF	.	TRBV6-1	TRBJ2-7	.
TGTGCCAGCAGTGAAACGGGGTTCGGCTACGAGCAGTACTTC	CASSETGFGYEQYF	.	TRBV6-1	TRBJ2-7	.
TGTGCCAGCAGCTTTATCGGCTCTGGGGCCAACGTCCTGACTTTC	CASSFIGSGANVLTF	.	TRBV27	TRBJ2-6	.
TGTGCCAGCGGACCCTTTGATAGGCCCCGAGGGAACACTGAAGCTTTCTTT	CASGPFDRPRGNTEAFF	.	TRBV19	TRBJ1-1	.